The source of this T cell receptor beta chain is a study of cytomegalovirus exposure and HLA in healthy donors. Study in general: In an earlier analysis, around 120 million unique TCR beta sequences were found from about 180 million T cells.

The germline V and J ends were trimmed by 3 bases and 8 bases, with 16 bases remaining between them. CDR1 is LNHDA and CDR2 is SQIVND in the germline V gene (reference sequence). The CDR3 runs to 15 residues. The PCR used 60 Vbeta and 13 Jbeta primers. Using immunoSEQ multiplex PCR, the repertoire was profiled, and TCRdb retains in-frame clones only, with some absent. The sample lists about 160,000 clones; approximately 74% were seen once. The specimen sequenced was PBMCs. This TCR was recovered from a woman under 40 in good health and CMV-seronegative. The V gene is TRBV19, the J gene TRBJ1-4; D is possibly TRBD1 (5 bases). The CDR3 sequence: CASSIQGNIGEKLFF. Here the CDR3 DNA reads TGTGCCAGTAGTATTCAGGGAAATATTGGAGAAAAACTGTTTTTT.